This T cell receptor (beta chain) was observed in a study of cytomegalovirus exposure and HLA in healthy donors. Study-wide findings and caveats: Published work reported that the classifier diagnosed cytomegalovirus status with high specificity and sensitivity. The tendency of first-cohort TCR clusters to co-occur in the 100 to 150 validation repertoires was identified by a subsequent analysis. Among the CMV-associated chains, a few were confirmed in vitro as specific for CMV antigens.

As concerns this clone: Its antigen is not identified.

The validation cohort, a group of around 120 subjects, included the donors and was separate from the approximately 680-subject first cohort. Assay: immunoSEQ multiplex PCR; the TCRdb copy retains only in-frame clones and omits some. This table has 200,000 to 250,000 clones, less than 85% appearing once. The sample comprised PBMCs. This receptor was taken from a woman younger than 35 in good health and CMV-seronegative.

CDR3 coding DNA: TGTGCCAGCAGTGAGGGACGGGCCTACACTGAAGCTTTCTTT. Residues: CASSEGRAYTEAFF. The chain recombines TRBV6-1 with TRBJ1-1; a possible D gene is TRBD1 (5 bases). The CDR3 extends over 14 amino acids. Trimming took off 3 bases at V and 3 bases at J, with 11 bases between the two ends. The germline CDR1 and CDR2 sequences are MNHNS and SASEGT.